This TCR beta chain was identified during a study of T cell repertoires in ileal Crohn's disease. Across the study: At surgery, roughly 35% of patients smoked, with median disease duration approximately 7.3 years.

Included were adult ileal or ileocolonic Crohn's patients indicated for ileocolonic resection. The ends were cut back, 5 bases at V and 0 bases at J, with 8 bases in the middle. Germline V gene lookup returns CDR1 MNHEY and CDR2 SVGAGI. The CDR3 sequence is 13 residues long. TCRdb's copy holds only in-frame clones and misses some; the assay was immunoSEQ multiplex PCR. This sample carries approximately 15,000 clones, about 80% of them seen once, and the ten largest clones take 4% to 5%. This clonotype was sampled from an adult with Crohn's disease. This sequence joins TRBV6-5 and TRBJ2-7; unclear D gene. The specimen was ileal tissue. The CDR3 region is CASSPLSSYEQYF. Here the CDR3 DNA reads TGTGCCAGCAGTCCTCTAAGCTCCTACGAGCAGTACTTC.